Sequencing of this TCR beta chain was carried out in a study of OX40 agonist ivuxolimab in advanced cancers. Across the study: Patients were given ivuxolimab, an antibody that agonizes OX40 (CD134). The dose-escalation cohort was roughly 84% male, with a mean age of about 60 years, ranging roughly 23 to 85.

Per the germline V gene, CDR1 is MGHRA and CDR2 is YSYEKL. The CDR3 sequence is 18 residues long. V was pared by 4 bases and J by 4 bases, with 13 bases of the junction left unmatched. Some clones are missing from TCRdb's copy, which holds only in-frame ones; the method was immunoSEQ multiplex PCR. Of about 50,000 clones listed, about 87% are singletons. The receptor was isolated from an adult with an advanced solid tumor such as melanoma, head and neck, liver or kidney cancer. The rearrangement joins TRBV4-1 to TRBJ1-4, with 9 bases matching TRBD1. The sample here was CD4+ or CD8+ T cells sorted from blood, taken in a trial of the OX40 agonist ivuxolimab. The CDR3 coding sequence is TGCGCCAGCAGCCTCCATTGGCGGACAGGGGATGGTAATGAAAAACTGTTTTTT. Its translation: CASSLHWRTGDGNEKLFF.